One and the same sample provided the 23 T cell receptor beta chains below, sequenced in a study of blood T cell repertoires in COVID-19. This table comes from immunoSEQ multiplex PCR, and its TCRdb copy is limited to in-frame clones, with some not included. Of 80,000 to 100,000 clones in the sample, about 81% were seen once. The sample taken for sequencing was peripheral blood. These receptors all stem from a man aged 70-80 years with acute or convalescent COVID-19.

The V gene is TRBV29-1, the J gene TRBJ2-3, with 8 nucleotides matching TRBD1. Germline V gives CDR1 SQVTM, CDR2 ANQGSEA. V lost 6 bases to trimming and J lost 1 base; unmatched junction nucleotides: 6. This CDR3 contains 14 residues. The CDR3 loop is CSVNRGTGTDTQYF. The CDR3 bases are TGCAGCGTCAACAGGGGGACGGGCACAGATACGCAGTATTTT.

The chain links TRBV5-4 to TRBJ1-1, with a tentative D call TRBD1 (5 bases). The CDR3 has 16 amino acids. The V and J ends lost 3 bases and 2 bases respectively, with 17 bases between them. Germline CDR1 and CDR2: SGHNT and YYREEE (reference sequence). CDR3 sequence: CASSWGVSGTNTEAFF. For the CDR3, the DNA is TGTGCCAGCAGCTGGGGGGTTAGTGGCACCAACACTGAAGCTTTCTTT.

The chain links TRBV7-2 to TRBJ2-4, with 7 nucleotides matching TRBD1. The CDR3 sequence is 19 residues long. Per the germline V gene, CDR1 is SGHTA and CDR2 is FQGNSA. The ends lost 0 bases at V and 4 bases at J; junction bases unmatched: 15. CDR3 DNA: TGTGCCAGCAGCTTAGCAAGAGGGGGCGGTCGAGCGATAAAAAACATTCAGTACTTC. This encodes CASSLARGGGRAIKNIQYF.

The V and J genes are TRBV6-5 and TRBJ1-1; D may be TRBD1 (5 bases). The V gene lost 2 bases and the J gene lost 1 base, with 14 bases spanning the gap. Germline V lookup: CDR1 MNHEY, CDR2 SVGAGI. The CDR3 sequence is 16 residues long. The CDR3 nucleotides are TGTGCCAGCAGTTACAAGGCTTGGGGGGGGAACACTGAAGCTTTCTTT. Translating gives CASSYKAWGGNTEAFF.

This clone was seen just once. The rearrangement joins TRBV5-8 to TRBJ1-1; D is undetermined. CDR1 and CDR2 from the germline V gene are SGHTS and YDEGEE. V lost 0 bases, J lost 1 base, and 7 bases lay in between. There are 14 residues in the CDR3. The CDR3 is CASSLAGGNTEAFF. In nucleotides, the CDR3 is TGTGCCAGCAGCTTGGCCGGAGGGAACACTGAAGCTTTCTTT.

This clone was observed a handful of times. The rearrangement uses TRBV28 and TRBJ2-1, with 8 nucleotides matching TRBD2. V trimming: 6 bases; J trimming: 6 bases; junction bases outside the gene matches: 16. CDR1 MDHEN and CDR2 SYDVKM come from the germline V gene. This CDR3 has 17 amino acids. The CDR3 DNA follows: TGTGCCAGCAGCCTCTTCACTAGCGGTAGGGGAGGCAATGAGCAGTTCTTC. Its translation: CASSLFTSGRGGNEQFF.

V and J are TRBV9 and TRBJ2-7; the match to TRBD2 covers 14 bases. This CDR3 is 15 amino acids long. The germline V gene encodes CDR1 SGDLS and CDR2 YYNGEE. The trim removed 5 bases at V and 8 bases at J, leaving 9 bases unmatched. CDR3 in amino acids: CASRAGLAGGSKQYF. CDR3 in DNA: TGTGCCAGCAGAGCAGGACTAGCGGGAGGATCGAAGCAGTACTTC.

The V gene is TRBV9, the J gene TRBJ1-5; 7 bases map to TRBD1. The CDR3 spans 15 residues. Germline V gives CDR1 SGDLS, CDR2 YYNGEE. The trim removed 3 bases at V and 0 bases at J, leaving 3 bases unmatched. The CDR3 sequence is CASSGDSYSNQPQHF. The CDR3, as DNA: TGTGCCAGCAGCGGGGACAGCTATAGCAATCAGCCCCAGCATTTT. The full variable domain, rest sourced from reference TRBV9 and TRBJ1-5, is DSGVTQTPKHLITATGQRVTLRCSPRSGDLSVYWYQQSLDQGLQFLIQYYNGEERAKGNILERFSAQQFPDLHSELNLSSLELGDSALYFCASSGDSYSNQPQHFGDGTRLSIL.

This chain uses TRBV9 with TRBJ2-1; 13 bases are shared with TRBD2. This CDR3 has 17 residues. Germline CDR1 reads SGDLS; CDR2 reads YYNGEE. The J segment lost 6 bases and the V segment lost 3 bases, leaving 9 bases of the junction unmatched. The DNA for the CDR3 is TGTGCCAGCAGCGAGTCCCTCGGGACTAGCGGGATCAATGAGCAGTTCTTC. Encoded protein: CASSESLGTSGINEQFF.

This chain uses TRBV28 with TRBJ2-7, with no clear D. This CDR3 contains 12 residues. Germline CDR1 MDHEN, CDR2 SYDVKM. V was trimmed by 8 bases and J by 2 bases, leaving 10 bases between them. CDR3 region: CASEDTTYEQYF. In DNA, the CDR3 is TGTGCCAGCGAAGACACCACCTACGAGCAGTACTTC.

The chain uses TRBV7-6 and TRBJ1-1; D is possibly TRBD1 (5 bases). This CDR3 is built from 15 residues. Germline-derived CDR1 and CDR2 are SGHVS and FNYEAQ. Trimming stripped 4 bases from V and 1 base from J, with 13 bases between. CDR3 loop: CASSYSATGNTEAFF. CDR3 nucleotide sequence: TGTGCCAGCAGCTATTCCGCCACAGGGAACACTGAAGCTTTCTTT. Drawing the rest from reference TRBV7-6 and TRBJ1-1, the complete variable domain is GAGVSQSPRYKVTKRGQDVALRCDPISGHVSLYWYRQALGQGPEFLTYFNYEAQQDKSGLPNDRFSAERPEGSISTLTIQRTEQRDSAMYRCASSYSATGNTEAFFGQGTRLTVV.

The CDR3 coding sequence is TGTGCCAGCAGCCGGGAGACAGGGAGTGCGAACACTGAAGCTTTCTTT. Its protein product is CASSRETGSANTEAFF. The chain couples TRBV3-1 (or the pseudogene TRBV3-2) to TRBJ1-1, with 7 bases lining up with TRBD1. Unmatched junction bases numbered 9, after V lost 4 bases and J lost 1 base. The CDR3 has 16 residues. Looked up from germline, CDR1 is LGHDT and CDR2 is YNNKEL (reference sequence).

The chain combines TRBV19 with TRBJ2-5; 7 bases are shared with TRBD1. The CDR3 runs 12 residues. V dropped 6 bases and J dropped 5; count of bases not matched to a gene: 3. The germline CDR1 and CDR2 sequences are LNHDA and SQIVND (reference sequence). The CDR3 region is CASSSDRETQYF. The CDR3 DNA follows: TGTGCCAGTAGCTCGGACAGGGAGACCCAGTACTTC.

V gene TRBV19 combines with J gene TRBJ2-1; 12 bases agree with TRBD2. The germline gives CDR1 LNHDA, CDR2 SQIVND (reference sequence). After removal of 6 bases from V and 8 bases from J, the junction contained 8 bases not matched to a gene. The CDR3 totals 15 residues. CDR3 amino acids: CASRQRGLAGDEQFF. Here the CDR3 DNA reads TGTGCCAGTAGACAGCGGGGACTAGCGGGCGATGAGCAGTTCTTC. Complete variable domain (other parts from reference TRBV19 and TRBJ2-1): DGGITQSPKYLFRKEGQNVTLSCEQNLNHDAMYWYRQDPGQGLRLIYYSQIVNDFQKGDIAEGYSVSREKKESFPLTVTSAQKNPTAFYLCASRQRGLAGDEQFFGPGTRLTVL.

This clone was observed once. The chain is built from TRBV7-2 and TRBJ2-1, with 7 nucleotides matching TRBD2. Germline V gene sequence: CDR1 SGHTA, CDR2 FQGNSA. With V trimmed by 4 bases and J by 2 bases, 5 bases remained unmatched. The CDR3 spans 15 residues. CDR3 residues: CASSSTSATYNEQFF. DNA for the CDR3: TGTGCCAGCAGCTCAACTAGCGCCACCTACAATGAGCAGTTCTTC.

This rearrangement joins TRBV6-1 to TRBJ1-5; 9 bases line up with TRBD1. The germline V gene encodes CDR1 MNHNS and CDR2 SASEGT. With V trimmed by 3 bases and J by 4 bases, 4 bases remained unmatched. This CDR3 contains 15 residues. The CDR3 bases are TGTGCCAGCAGTGATCCGGGACAGGGTAATCAGCCCCAGCATTTT. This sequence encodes CASSDPGQGNQPQHF.

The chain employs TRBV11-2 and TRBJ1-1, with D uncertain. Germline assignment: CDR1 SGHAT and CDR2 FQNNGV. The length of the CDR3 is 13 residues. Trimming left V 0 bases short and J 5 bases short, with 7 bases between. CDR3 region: CASSLDRLTEAFF. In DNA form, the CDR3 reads TGTGCCAGCAGCTTAGACAGGTTGACTGAAGCTTTCTTT.

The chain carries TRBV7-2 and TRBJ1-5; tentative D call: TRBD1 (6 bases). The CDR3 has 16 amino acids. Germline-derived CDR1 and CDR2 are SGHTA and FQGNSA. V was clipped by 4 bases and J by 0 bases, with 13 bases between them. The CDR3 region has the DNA TGTGCCAGCAGCTCGGGGGGCGGATATAGCAATCAGCCCCAGCATTTT. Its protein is CASSSGGGYSNQPQHF.

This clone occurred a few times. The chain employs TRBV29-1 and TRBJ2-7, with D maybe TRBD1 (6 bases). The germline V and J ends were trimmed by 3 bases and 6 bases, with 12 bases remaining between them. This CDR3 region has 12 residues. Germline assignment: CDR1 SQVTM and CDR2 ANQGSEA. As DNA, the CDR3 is TGCAGCGTTGACTGGGGGCGCTCCGAGCAGTACTTC. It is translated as CSVDWGRSEQYF.

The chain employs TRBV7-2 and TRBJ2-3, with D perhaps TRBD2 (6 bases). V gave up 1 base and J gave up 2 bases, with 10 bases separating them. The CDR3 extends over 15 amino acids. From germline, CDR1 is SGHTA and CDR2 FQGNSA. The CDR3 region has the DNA TGTGCCAGCAGCTTAGTGGGGGGAGCCACAGATACGCAGTATTTT. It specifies CASSLVGGATDTQYF.

The DNA for the CDR3 is TGCGCCAGCAGCTCCACGTCTCGGAGAGGAAATGAAAAACTGTTTTTT. Residues: CASSSTSRRGNEKLFF. V is TRBV5-1 and J is TRBJ1-4; D unclear. The germline gives CDR1 SGHRS, CDR2 YFSETQ. V was cut by 3 bases and J by 5 bases, with 17 bases left in between. This CDR3 comprises 16 residues.

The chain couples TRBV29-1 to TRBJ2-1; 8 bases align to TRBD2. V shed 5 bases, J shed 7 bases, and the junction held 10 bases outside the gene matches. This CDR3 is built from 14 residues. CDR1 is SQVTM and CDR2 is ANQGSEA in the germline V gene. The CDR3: CSVLTGGPKNEQFF. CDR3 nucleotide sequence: TGCAGCGTTTTAACGGGAGGGCCAAAGAATGAGCAGTTCTTC.

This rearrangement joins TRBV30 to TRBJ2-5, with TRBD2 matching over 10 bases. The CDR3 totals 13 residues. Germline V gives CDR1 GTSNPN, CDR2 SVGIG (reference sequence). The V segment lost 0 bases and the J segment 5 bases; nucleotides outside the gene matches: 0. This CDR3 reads CAWSVLAGETQYF. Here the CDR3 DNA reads TGTGCCTGGAGTGTACTAGCGGGGGAGACCCAGTACTTC.